This T cell receptor beta chain was identified during a study of T-cell reconstitution after alpha-beta-depleted transplantation in children. As it was prepared, the TCRbeta library received unique molecular identifiers. TCRdb fed the PCR reads into MiXCR, producing one record per CDR3 protein. This table has approximately 520,000 distinct CDR3 sequences, about 30% appearing once. Germline V gives CDR1 SGHAT, CDR2 FQNNGV. This CDR3 is built from 20 residues. The V and J ends lost 2 bases and 6 bases, in that order; junction bases with no gene match: 19. The genes are TRBV11-2 and TRBJ2-5; 12 nucleotides align to TRBD2. The starting material was PBMCs from the stem cell graft donor, obtained from the stem cell graft. This TCR came from a human donor who donated a stem cell graft to a child with aplastic anemia. The CDR3 region has the DNA TGTGCCAGCAGCTTAATCCGTGCTAGCGGGAGGGCCGGGGCTTTGCAGACCCAGTACTTC. Protein: CASSLIRASGRAGALQTQYF.